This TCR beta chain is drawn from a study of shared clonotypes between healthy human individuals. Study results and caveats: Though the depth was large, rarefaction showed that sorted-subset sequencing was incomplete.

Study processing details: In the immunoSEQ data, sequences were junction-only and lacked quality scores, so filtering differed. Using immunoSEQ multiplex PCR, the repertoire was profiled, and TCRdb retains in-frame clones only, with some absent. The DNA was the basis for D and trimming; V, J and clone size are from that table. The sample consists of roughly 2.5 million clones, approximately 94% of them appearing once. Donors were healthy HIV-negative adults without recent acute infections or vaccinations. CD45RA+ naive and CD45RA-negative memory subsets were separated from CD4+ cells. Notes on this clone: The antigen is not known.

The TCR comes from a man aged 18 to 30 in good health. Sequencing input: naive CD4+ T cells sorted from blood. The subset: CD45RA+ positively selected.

The CDR3 DNA reads TGTGCCAGCAGCTTGGGGTCCCCTGAAAACATTCAGTACTTC. Its translation is CASSLGSPENIQYF. The V call is TRBV5-6, the J call TRBJ2-4; D not resolved. The V end lost 0 bases, the J end lost 5 bases, and 9 bases lay between the germline ends. CDR3 length equals 14 residues. Germline-derived CDR1 and CDR2 are SGHDT and YYEEEE. Based on the CDR3 plus reference TRBV5-6 and TRBJ2-4, the full variable domain is DAGVTQSPTHLIKTRGQQVTLRCSPKSGHDTVSWYQQALGQGPQFIFQYYEEEERQRGNFPDRFSGHQFPNYSSELNVNALLLGDSALYLCASSLGSPENIQYFGAGTRLSVL.